Presented here are 30 T cell receptor beta chains from one specimen sequenced in a study of T cell responses to AZD1222 COVID-19 vaccine. Method: immunoSEQ multiplex PCR; TCRdb's copy keeps in-frame clones and lacks some. The data show roughly 140,000 clones, 90% seen once. The sequenced sample was peripheral blood, obtained on day 0 of AZD1222 vaccination. These receptors all come from an adult in good health.

The V gene is TRBV6-6, the J gene TRBJ2-5; 14 bases match TRBD2. CDR1 and CDR2 (germline): MNHNY, SVGAGI (reference sequence). V shed 5 bases and J 4 bases; nucleotides not matched to a gene: 12. This CDR3 has 18 residues. CDR3 in DNA: TGTGCCAGCAGTCACCAAGGGCCGGGACTAGCGGGAGCAGAGACCCAGTACTTC. This translates into CASSHQGPGLAGAETQYF.

This chain uses TRBV15 with TRBJ2-2; TRBD2 aligns across 7 bases. V was pared by 7 bases and J by 2 bases, with 13 bases of the junction left unmatched. This CDR3 spans 17 amino acids. CDR1 and CDR2 from the germline V gene are LNHNV and YYDKDF (reference sequence). The CDR3: CATNPRRGGRNTGELFF. In DNA form, the CDR3 reads TGTGCCACCAACCCCCGCCGGGGAGGGAGAAACACCGGGGAGCTGTTTTTT.

The genes are TRBV7-8 and TRBJ2-3, with TRBD2 identical over 9 bases. Germline trimming cut 5 bases from V and 2 bases from J; bases unmatched to any gene: 5. Germline loops: CDR1 SGHVS, CDR2 FQNEAQ. CDR3 length equals 15 residues. The CDR3 sequence is CASSTRLAVTDTQYF. In nucleotides, the CDR3 is TGTGCCAGCAGCACCCGACTAGCGGTCACAGATACGCAGTATTTT.

The chain recombines TRBV28 with TRBJ1-5; D call uncertain. V lost 7 bases, J lost 6 bases, and 25 bases lay in between. There are 17 residues in the CDR3. Germline CDR1 MDHEN, CDR2 SYDVKM. CDR3 protein: CASMTSGRLRLGQPQHF. In DNA, the CDR3 is TGTGCCAGCATGACTTCGGGCAGGCTTAGGCTCGGTCAGCCCCAGCATTTT.

The chain uses TRBV6-5 and TRBJ2-2, with D possibly TRBD1 on 5 matching bases. Per the germline V gene, CDR1 is MNHEY and CDR2 is SVGAGI. The CDR3 covers 16 residues. The V and J ends lost 2 bases and 0 bases respectively, with 10 bases between them. CDR3 sequence (DNA): TGTGCCAGCAGTTACGGGGCCCCAGCGAACACCGGGGAGCTGTTTTTT. It specifies CASSYGAPANTGELFF.

The genes are TRBV7-9 and TRBJ1-1; tentatively, D is TRBD1 (6 bases). The germline CDR1 and CDR2 sequences are SEHNR and FQNEAQ (reference sequence). The CDR3 covers 14 residues. V gave up 5 bases and J gave up 8 bases, with 18 bases separating them. The CDR3 DNA reads as TGTGCCAGCAGCCAGGACAGTTTAGTACGGGAAGCTTTCTTT. Residues: CASSQDSLVREAFF. The full variable domain, its missing parts supplied by reference TRBV7-9 and TRBJ1-1, is DTGVSQNPRHKITKRGQNVTFRCDPISEHNRLYWYRQTLGQGPEFLTYFQNEAQLEKSRLLSDRFSAERPKGSFSTLEIQRTEQGDSAMYLCASSQDSLVREAFFGQGTRLTVV.

This chain joins TRBV14 and TRBJ2-7; D remains unclear. Trimming left V 3 bases short and J 3 bases short, with 3 bases between. CDR3 length: 11 residues. Per the germline V gene, CDR1 is SGHDN and CDR2 is FVKESK. The chain's CDR3 is CASSHSYEQYF. For the CDR3, the DNA is TGTGCCAGCAGCCATAGCTACGAGCAGTACTTC.

This clone was observed a single time. The rearrangement joins TRBV28 to TRBJ1-2; D possibly corresponds to TRBD1 (6 bases). Germline V gene lookup returns CDR1 MDHEN and CDR2 SYDVKM. This CDR3 contains 13 residues. V lost 5 bases to trimming and J lost 3 bases, with 10 bases between them. This CDR3 reads CASSGQLYYGYTF. For the CDR3, the DNA is TGTGCCAGCAGTGGACAGCTGTACTATGGCTACACCTTC.

The chain links TRBV4-3 to TRBJ1-4, with D unclear. V was clipped by 4 bases and J by 0 bases, with 15 bases between them. The CDR3 runs to 17 residues. From germline, CDR1 is LGHNA and CDR2 YSLEER. CDR3: CASSLSGTAATNEKLFF. CDR3 DNA sequence: TGCGCCAGCAGCCTGAGTGGCACAGCTGCAACTAATGAAAAACTGTTTTTT.

V usage is TRBV11-3 and J usage is TRBJ1-5, with 9 bases matching TRBD1. This CDR3 has 16 residues. V was pared by 5 bases and J by 0 bases, with 5 bases of the junction left unmatched. Germline lookup yields CDR1 SGHNT and CDR2 YENEEA. The DNA for the CDR3 is TGTGCCAGCAGCCTTGACAGGGGGGATAGCAATCAGCCCCAGCATTTT. It codes for CASSLDRGDSNQPQHF.

This rearrangement joins TRBV10-3 to TRBJ2-2, with D perhaps matching TRBD2 (7 bases). Germline loops: CDR1 ENHRY, CDR2 SYGVKD. This CDR3 is built from 14 residues. Deletions cut 7 bases from V and 6 bases from J, with 15 bases between. CDR3 loop: CAITGGGAAGELFF. The DNA for the CDR3 is TGTGCCATCACCGGAGGGGGGGCGGCCGGGGAGCTGTTTTTT.

Of note for this clone: Additional DNA sequences in this sample encode the identical CDR3. J is TRBJ1-1 and V is TRBV29-1, with D hard to call. The CDR3 is made up of 12 amino acids. V was trimmed by 6 bases and J by 0 bases, leaving 8 bases between them. CDR1 is SQVTM, CDR2 ANQGSEA, per germline. The chain's CDR3 is CSVSRMNTEAFF. The CDR3, as DNA: TGCAGCGTAAGCAGAATGAACACTGAAGCTTTCTTT. Full variable domain (remainder filled in from reference TRBV29-1 and TRBJ1-1): SAVISQKPSRDICQRGTSLTIQCQVDSQVTMMFWYRQQPGQSLTLIATANQGSEATYESGFVIDKFPISRPNLTFSTLTVSNMSPEDSSIYLCSVSRMNTEAFFGQGTRLTVV.

J is TRBJ1-1 and V is TRBV11-2; possibly TRBD1 for D (6 bases). Germline CDR1 is SGHAT and CDR2 is FQNNGV. The CDR3 contains 16 residues. V shed 1 base and J shed 1 base, with 13 bases lying between them. The CDR3 bases are TGTGCCAGCAGCTTAGGCTCCGGGACACGGAACACTGAAGCTTTCTTT. Translated: CASSLGSGTRNTEAFF.

The CDR3: CASSERTSGNTDTQYF. DNA of the CDR3: TGTGCCAGCAGTGAAAGGACTAGCGGTAACACAGATACGCAGTATTTT. The chain recombines TRBV25-1 with TRBJ2-3; TRBD2 matches 10 bases. CDR3 length: 16 amino acids. The V segment lost 2 bases and the J segment 2 bases; nucleotides outside the gene matches: 4. Germline lookup yields CDR1 MGHDK and CDR2 SYGVNS. The whole variable domain, filled in from reference TRBV25-1 and TRBJ2-3, reads EADIYQTPRYLVIGTGKKITLECSQTMGHDKMYWYQQDPGMELHLIHYSYGVNSTEKGDLSSESTVSRIRTEHFPLTLESARPSHTSQYLCASSERTSGNTDTQYFGPGTRLTVL.

V and J are TRBV6-6 and TRBJ1-5; 10 bases line up with TRBD1. Germline V CDR1 and CDR2: MNHNY, SVGAGI (reference sequence). The ends lost 5 bases at V and 2 bases at J; junction bases unmatched: 9. CDR3 length: 17 residues. CDR3 region: CASSQRQGTGGNQPQHF. In DNA form, the CDR3 reads TGTGCCAGCAGTCAAAGACAAGGGACAGGGGGCAATCAGCCCCAGCATTTT.

V is TRBV15 and J is TRBJ1-5; D not certain. Trimming stripped 0 bases from V and 4 bases from J, with 7 bases between. The CDR3 spans 14 residues. Germline CDR1 is LNHNV and CDR2 is YYDKDF (reference sequence). The CDR3 nucleotides are TGTGCCACCAGCAGAGATCGGGGAAATCAGCCCCAGCATTTT. It translates to CATSRDRGNQPQHF.

The CDR3 sequence: CASSESSDTGELFF. CDR3 bases: TGTGCCAGCAGTGAATCCTCGGACACCGGGGAGCTGTTTTTT. The rearrangement links TRBV6-4 to TRBJ2-2; D is unclear. The V gene lost 3 bases and the J gene lost 3 bases, with 8 bases spanning the gap. Germline V gene sequence: CDR1 MRHNA, CDR2 SNTAGT. The CDR3 consists of 14 residues.

The chain couples TRBV28 to TRBJ1-1; D may be TRBD1 (5 bases). The CDR3 extends over 14 amino acids. Per the germline V gene, CDR1 is MDHEN and CDR2 is SYDVKM. Trimming took off 4 bases at V and 0 bases at J, with 9 bases between the two ends. The chain's CDR3 is CASSSMTVNTEAFF. CDR3 DNA: TGTGCCAGCAGTTCGATGACAGTGAACACTGAAGCTTTCTTT.

The chain is built from TRBV27 and TRBJ1-3, with D uncertain. In germline, CDR1 is MNHEY, CDR2 SMNVEV (reference sequence). The V end lost 4 bases, the J end lost 7 bases, and 11 bases lay between the germline ends. The CDR3 runs to 13 residues. The CDR3 nucleotides are TGTGCCAGCAGTTCCCCGGGAAAGAACACCATATATTTT. Encoded protein: CASSSPGKNTIYF.

The chain links TRBV18 to TRBJ1-6; D uncertain. V gave up 3 bases and J gave up 0 bases, with 18 bases separating them. This CDR3 contains 19 residues. CDR1 and CDR2 (germline): KGHSH, LQKENI. The CDR3 coding sequence is TGTGCCAGCTCACCGACCTACCAAGGAGAAAGCTCCTATAATTCACCCCTCCACTTT. Translated, it gives CASSPTYQGESSYNSPLHF.

V usage is TRBV6-5 and J usage is TRBJ1-5, with D tentatively TRBD1 (6 bases). CDR1 and CDR2 (germline): MNHEY, SVGAGI. This CDR3 has 14 residues. V was trimmed by 6 bases and J by 5 bases, leaving 14 bases between them. The CDR3 DNA reads TGTGCCAGCAGAGATTCAGGGGACTATCAGCCCCAGCATTTT. It specifies CASRDSGDYQPQHF.

CDR3 sequence: CASSFVTSATDTQYF. The CDR3 bases are TGTGCCAGCTCGTTCGTGACTTCTGCCACAGATACGCAGTATTTT. V gene TRBV18 combines with J gene TRBJ2-3, with D unclear. Germline V lookup: CDR1 KGHSH, CDR2 LQKENI. The CDR3 runs 15 residues. V gave up 6 bases and J gave up 2 bases, with 15 bases separating them.

This clone was seen just once. The V call is TRBV24-1, the J call TRBJ2-3; D unresolved. Trimming removed 9 bases from V and 6 bases from J, with 15 bases in between. Germline V gene sequence: CDR1 KGHDR, CDR2 SFDVKD. This CDR3 is 13 amino acids long. CDR3 sequence (DNA): TGTGCCACCTCAAGCAATAAGATCGATACGCAGTATTTT. Translating gives CATSSNKIDTQYF.

This clone has a single count. The V and J genes are TRBV27 and TRBJ1-5, with D possibly matching TRBD1 (6 bases). This CDR3 region has 16 residues. V lost 5 bases, J lost 0 bases, and 14 bases lay in between. Germline V gene lookup returns CDR1 MNHEY and CDR2 SMNVEV (reference sequence). This CDR3 is CASSMGAPYSNQPQHF. The CDR3 DNA is TGTGCCAGCAGTATGGGGGCACCTTATAGCAATCAGCCCCAGCATTTT.

The J gene is TRBJ1-1, the V gene TRBV13, with 8 bases matching TRBD1. Trimming cost V 4 bases and J 5 bases; bases outside gene matches: 6. The CDR3 has 14 residues. From germline, CDR1 is PRHDT and CDR2 FYEKMQ (reference sequence). Here the CDR3 DNA reads TGTGCCAGCAGCTCCGCAGGGGGCTTTACTGAAGCTTTCTTT. Translating gives CASSSAGGFTEAFF.

The chain has TRBV12-3 or TRBV12-4 and TRBJ1-1; unclear D gene. This CDR3 has 13 amino acids. Trimming removed 4 bases at V and 4 bases at J, with 10 bases between. The CDR3 loop is CASSSRESTEAFF. Here the CDR3 DNA reads TGTGCCAGCAGTTCCCGGGAAAGCACTGAAGCTTTCTTT.

J is TRBJ2-3 and V is TRBV23-1; D remains unclear. TRBV23-1 is reported as an ORF; its role is uncertain. The CDR3 has 18 residues. V was clipped by 0 bases and J by 2 bases, with 18 bases between them. CDR3 amino acids: CASSQSNQIEQHTDTQYF. The CDR3 DNA reads TGCGCCAGCAGTCAATCGAACCAAATCGAACAACACACAGATACGCAGTATTTT.

The chain links TRBV18 to TRBJ2-2; 10 bases agree with TRBD2. The CDR3 runs to 17 residues. With V trimmed by 1 base and J by 0 bases, 2 bases remained unmatched. CDR1 is KGHSH and CDR2 is LQKENI in the germline V gene. CDR3: CASSPRTSGTNTGELFF. In DNA, the CDR3 is TGTGCCAGCTCACCACGGACTAGCGGCACGAACACCGGGGAGCTGTTTTTT.

This chain links TRBV4-3 with TRBJ2-1, with D maybe TRBD1 (5 bases). V lost 5 bases and J lost 8, with 16 bases in between. Per germline, CDR1 LGHNA and CDR2 YSLEER. The CDR3 sequence is 14 residues long. CDR3 protein: CASSDSARGDEQFF. CDR3 bases: TGCGCCAGCAGCGACAGTGCTAGGGGCGATGAGCAGTTCTTC.

The J gene is TRBJ2-1, the V gene TRBV10-3; the D is unclear. V was shortened by 4 bases and J by 10 bases, with 14 bases between the two germline ends. CDR1 is ENHRY and CDR2 is SYGVKD in the germline V gene. The CDR3 covers 13 residues. DNA of the CDR3: TGTGCCATCAGTGCTGAGGTCATGGGGGAGCAGTTCTTC. Its translation: CAISAEVMGEQFF.